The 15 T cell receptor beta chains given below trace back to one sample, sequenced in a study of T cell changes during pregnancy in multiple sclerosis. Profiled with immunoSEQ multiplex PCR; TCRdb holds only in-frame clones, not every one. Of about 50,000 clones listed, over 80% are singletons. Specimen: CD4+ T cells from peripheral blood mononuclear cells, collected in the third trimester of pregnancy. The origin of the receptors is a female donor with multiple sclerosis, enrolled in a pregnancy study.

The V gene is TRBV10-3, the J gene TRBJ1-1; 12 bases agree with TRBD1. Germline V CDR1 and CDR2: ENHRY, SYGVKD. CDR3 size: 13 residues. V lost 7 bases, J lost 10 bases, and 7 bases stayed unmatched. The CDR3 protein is CAIKEGQGAAAFF. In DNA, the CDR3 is TGTGCCATCAAGGAGGGACAGGGGGCGGCAGCTTTCTTT.

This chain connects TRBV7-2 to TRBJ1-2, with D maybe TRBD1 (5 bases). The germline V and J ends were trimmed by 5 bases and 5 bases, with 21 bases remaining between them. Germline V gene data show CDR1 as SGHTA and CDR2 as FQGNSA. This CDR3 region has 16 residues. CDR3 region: CASSTRPEGRGYGYTF. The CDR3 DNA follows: TGTGCCAGCAGCACCCGACCGGAGGGACGTGGGTATGGCTACACCTTC.

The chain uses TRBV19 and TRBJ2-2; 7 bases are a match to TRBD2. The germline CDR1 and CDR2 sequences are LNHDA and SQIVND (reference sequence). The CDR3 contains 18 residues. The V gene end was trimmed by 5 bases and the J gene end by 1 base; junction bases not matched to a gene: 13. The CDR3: CASSLGLVSYLNTGELFF. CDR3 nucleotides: TGTGCCAGTAGTCTCGGACTAGTAAGTTATTTGAACACCGGGGAGCTGTTTTTT.

The DNA of the CDR3 is TGCGCCAGCACCCCCCGGGAGGGCAAGTCCTTCTACGAGCAGTACTTC. Translated, it gives CASTPREGKSFYEQYF. The chain joins TRBV5-1 to TRBJ2-7; 8 bases are a match to TRBD2. This CDR3 has 16 residues. CDR1 and CDR2 (germline): SGHRS, YFSETQ. With 6 bases clipped from V and 3 bases from J, the junction kept 14 bases outside the gene matches. Filled out from reference TRBV5-1 and TRBJ2-7, the complete variable domain reads KAGVTQTPRYLIKTRGQQVTLSCSPISGHRSVSWYQQTPGQGLQFLFEYFSETQRNKGNFPGRFSGRQFSNSRSEMNVSTLELGDSALYLCASTPREGKSFYEQYFGPGTRLTVT.

The CDR3 protein is CASSTQTGPNEKLFF. As DNA, the CDR3 is TGTGCCAGCAGCACCCAGACAGGGCCTAATGAAAAACTGTTTTTT. This chain connects TRBV7-2 to TRBJ1-4, with 7 bases aligning to TRBD1. This CDR3 has 15 residues. The ends lost 5 bases at V and 3 bases at J; junction bases unmatched: 6. Looked up from germline, CDR1 is SGHTA and CDR2 is FQGNSA.

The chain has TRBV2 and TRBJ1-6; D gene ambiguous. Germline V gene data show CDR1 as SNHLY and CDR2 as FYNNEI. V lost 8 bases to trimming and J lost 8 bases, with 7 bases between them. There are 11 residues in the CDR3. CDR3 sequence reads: CASSPYSPLHF. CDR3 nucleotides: TGTGCCAGCTCCCCCTATTCACCCCTCCACTTT.

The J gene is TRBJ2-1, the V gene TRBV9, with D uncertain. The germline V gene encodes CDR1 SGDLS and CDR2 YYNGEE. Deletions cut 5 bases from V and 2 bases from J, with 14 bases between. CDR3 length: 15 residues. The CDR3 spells CASSLRSEPYNEQFF. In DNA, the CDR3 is TGTGCCAGCAGTCTTCGTTCAGAACCCTACAATGAGCAGTTCTTC.

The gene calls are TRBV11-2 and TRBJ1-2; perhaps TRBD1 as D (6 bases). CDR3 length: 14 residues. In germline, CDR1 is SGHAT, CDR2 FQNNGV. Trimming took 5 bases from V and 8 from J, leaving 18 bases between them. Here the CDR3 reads CASSPPQGMVGYTF. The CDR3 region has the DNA TGTGCCAGCAGCCCTCCACAGGGAATGGTCGGCTACACCTTC.

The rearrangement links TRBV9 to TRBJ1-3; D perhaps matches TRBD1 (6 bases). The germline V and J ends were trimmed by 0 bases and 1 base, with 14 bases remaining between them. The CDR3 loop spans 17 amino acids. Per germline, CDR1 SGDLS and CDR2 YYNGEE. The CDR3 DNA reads TGTGCCAGCAGCGTAGATTGGGGGGGCAGTTCTGGAAACACCATATATTTT. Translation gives CASSVDWGGSSGNTIYF.

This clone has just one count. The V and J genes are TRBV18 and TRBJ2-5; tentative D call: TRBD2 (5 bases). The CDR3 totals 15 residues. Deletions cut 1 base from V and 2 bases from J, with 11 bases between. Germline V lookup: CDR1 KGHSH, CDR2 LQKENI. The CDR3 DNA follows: TGTGCCAGCTCACCACGGGGAGTAGGGCAAGAGACCCAGTACTTC. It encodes CASSPRGVGQETQYF. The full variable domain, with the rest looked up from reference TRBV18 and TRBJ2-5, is NAGVMQNPRHLVRRRGQEARLRCSPMKGHSHVYWYRQLPEEGLKFMVYLQKENIIDESGMPKERFSAEFPKEGPSILRIQQVVRGDSAAYFCASSPRGVGQETQYFGPGTRLLVL.

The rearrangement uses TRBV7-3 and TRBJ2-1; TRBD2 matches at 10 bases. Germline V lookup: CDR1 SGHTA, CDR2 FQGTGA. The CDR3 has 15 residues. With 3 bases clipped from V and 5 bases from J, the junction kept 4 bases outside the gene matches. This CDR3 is CASSFRLAGHNEQFF. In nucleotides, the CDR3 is TGTGCCAGCAGCTTTAGACTAGCGGGCCACAATGAGCAGTTCTTC.

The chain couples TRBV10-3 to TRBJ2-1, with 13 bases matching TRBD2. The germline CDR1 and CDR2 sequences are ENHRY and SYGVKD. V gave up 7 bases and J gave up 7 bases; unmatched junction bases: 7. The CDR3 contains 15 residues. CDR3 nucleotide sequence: TGTGCCATCACCAGTGGACTAGCGGGGGAGAATGAGCAGTTCTTC. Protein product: CAITSGLAGENEQFF.

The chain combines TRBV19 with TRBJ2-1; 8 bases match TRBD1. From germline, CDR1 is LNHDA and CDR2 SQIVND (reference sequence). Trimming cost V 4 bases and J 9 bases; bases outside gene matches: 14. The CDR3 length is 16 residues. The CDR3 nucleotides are TGTGCCAGTAGTACTCTCGCTGGACAGGGAAAGGCTGAGCAGTTCTTC. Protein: CASSTLAGQGKAEQFF.

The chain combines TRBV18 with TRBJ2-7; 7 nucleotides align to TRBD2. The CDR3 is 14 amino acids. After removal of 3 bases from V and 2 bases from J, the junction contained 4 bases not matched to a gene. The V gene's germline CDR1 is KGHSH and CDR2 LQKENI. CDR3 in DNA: TGTGCCAGCTCACCCAGCGGGGCCCCCTACGAGCAGTACTTC. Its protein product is CASSPSGAPYEQYF.

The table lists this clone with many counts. The CDR3 region is CASIPGGGRCHRMNTEAFF. The CDR3 coding sequence is TGTGCCAGCATCCCCGGCGGGGGCAGGTGCCACCGGATGAACACTGAAGCTTTCTTT. The chain combines TRBV21-1 with TRBJ1-1. TRBV21-1 is assigned pseudogene status. The CDR3 extends over 19 amino acids.